A selection of T cell receptor beta chains follows, all from one sample in a study of blood T cell repertoires in COVID-19. The data were produced by immunoSEQ multiplex PCR, yet TCRdb's version contains in-frame clones alone and is incomplete. Of around 270,000 clones listed, around 80% are singletons. Sequencing input: peripheral blood. The receptors originated from a man aged 60-69 years with acute or convalescent COVID-19. Both conserved end residues are part of each CDR3. The order of the fields is D gene, V gene, J gene, CDR3 protein, CDR3 DNA. The D gene is left open where the match is weak.

TRBD2	TRBV7-9	TRBJ2-1	CASSLGTSGSYNEQFF	TGTGCCAGCAGCTTAGGGACTAGCGGGAGTTACAATGAGCAGTTCTTC
TRBD1	TRBV12-3/TRBV12-4	TRBJ1-2	CASKLQGALGYTF	TGTGCCAGCAAACTTCAGGGGGCGTTGGGCTACACCTTC
NA	TRBV5-6	TRBJ1-1	CASSSWGDTEAFF	TGTGCCAGCAGCTCGTGGGGGGACACTGAAGCTTTCTTT
NA	TRBV18	TRBJ2-6	CASSEDSGANVLTF	TGTGCCAGCTCCGAGGACTCTGGGGCCAACGTCCTGACTTTC
NA	TRBV11-2	TRBJ2-6	CASSYAGGSGANVLTF	TGTGCCAGCAGCTACGCTGGGGGGTCTGGGGCCAACGTCCTGACTTTC
TRBD1	TRBV29-1	TRBJ2-3	CSAWTGASTDTQYF	TGCAGCGCCTGGACAGGGGCGAGCACAGATACGCAGTATTTT
TRBD2	TRBV28	TRBJ2-1	CASTNTIAGMRFF	TGTGCCAGCACCAATACTATAGCGGGAATGCGGTTCTTC
NA	TRBV24-1	TRBJ2-3	CATSGGVGRDTQYF	TGTGCCACCAGTGGAGGAGTGGGGCGAGATACGCAGTATTTT
NA	TRBV28	TRBJ1-2	CASSLSHYGYTF	TGTGCCAGCAGTCTCTCCCACTATGGCTACACCTTC
TRBD1	TRBV10-3	TRBJ1-1	CAISDPFDRATEAFF	TGTGCCATCAGTGACCCTTTTGACAGGGCCACTGAAGCTTTCTTT
TRBD1	TRBV7-3	TRBJ2-3	CASSLGRQGGTDTQYF	TGTGCCAGCAGCTTAGGCCGACAGGGAGGCACAGATACGCAGTATTTT
TRBD1	TRBV28	TRBJ2-7	CASSFRRQGSYEQYF	TGTGCCAGCAGCTTTAGGAGACAGGGCTCCTACGAGCAGTACTTC
TRBD2	TRBV4-1	TRBJ2-7	CASSPRPGLAGAYEQYF	TGCGCCAGCAGCCCCCGACCGGGGCTAGCGGGAGCCTACGAGCAGTACTTC
NA	TRBV4-1	TRBJ2-1	CASSQIFGFGYNEQFF	TGCGCCAGCAGCCAAATCTTCGGTTTCGGGTACAATGAGCAGTTCTTC
NA	TRBV27	TRBJ2-1	CASTLVGGSVAGRNEQFF	TGTGCCAGCACTCTCGTCGGGGGTTCGGTGGCCGGGCGCAATGAGCAGTTCTTC
NA	TRBV5-1	TRBJ2-5	CASSTPYETQYF	TGCGCCAGCAGCACTCCTTATGAGACCCAGTACTTC
TRBD1	TRBV3-1/TRBV3-2	TRBJ2-7	CASSPLGGQGTYEQYF	TGTGCCAGCAGCCCCCTGGGGGGACAGGGGACCTACGAGCAGTACTTC
NA	TRBV18	TRBJ2-2	CASSVYTGELFF	TGTGCCAGCTCAGTCTACACCGGGGAGCTGTTTTTT
TRBD2	TRBV6-5	TRBJ2-1	CASSKRGSGGYEQFF	TGTGCCAGCAGTAAGCGGGGTAGCGGGGGCTATGAGCAGTTCTTC
NA	TRBV7-3	TRBJ2-2	CASSESTGELFF	TGTGCCAGCAGCGAGTCAACCGGGGAGCTGTTTTTT
NA	TRBV28	TRBJ2-7	CASSFPGISSYEQYF	TGTGCCAGCAGTTTCCCAGGGATTAGCTCCTACGAGCAGTACTTC
TRBD2	TRBV4-1	TRBJ2-1	CASSQGGLSGGPSNEQFF	TGCGCCAGCAGCCAAGGGGGACTGAGCGGGGGGCCGAGCAATGAGCAGTTCTTC
TRBD1	TRBV7-6	TRBJ2-7	CASSPTTGVYEQYF	TGTGCCAGCAGCCCGACGACAGGGGTCTACGAGCAGTACTTC